This TCR beta chain was recovered during a study of neurological immune-mediated disorders. Time point: longitudinal time-point 1 (baseline). Comment on this clonotype: The antigen is unknown.

The germline gives CDR1 MNHNY, CDR2 SVGAGI (reference sequence). This CDR3 spans 16 amino acids. V lost 0 bases to trimming and J lost 5 bases, with 15 bases between them. General study results and limits: There were no CDR3 amino acid sequences shared by expanded clones across subjects, a result suggesting private repertoires in all groups. HTLV-1-associated myelopathy showed the most TCR clonal expansion; multiple sclerosis the least, below healthy controls.

TCRdb passed the 5' RACE reads through MiXCR, listing each CDR3 protein once. The table lists 70,000 to 75,000 distinct CDR3 sequences, roughly 15% of them singletons. The source is a female donor with HTLV-1-associated myelopathy (HAM/TSP). The sequenced sample consisted of PBMCs. The genes are TRBV6-6 and TRBJ2-3; tentatively, D is TRBD2 (7 bases). CDR3 sequence (DNA): TGTGCCAGCAGTTACTCGAACGGGGGGCCCGAAGATACGCAGTATTTT. Protein: CASSYSNGGPEDTQYF.